A selection of T cell receptor beta chains follows, all from one sample in a study of blood T cells in healthy people across ages. TCRdb reanalysed the 5' RACE reads using MiXCR and keeps one entry per CDR3 protein. The data hold 1.5 million to 2 million distinct CDR3 sequences, with roughly 52% observed a single time. Sequenced: blood. These receptors originate from a woman aged 40-49 years in good health. Each CDR3 is given with its conserved first and last residue.

v_call: TRBV29-1
cdr3_aa: CSGAKGARYNEQYF

v_call: TRBV6-1
cdr3_aa: CASTSTGNYGYTF

v_call: TRBV4-1
cdr3_aa: CASSHARKSEKLFF

v_call: TRBV12-3/TRBV12-4
cdr3_aa: CASIPDGNYGYTF

v_call: TRBV24-1
cdr3_aa: CATSGPYGYTF

v_call: TRBV10-1
cdr3_aa: CASSRDPQRGTDTQYF

v_call: TRBV20-1
cdr3_aa: CSAIQRGETQYF

v_call: TRBV28
cdr3_aa: CASSSYDGTHHSYEQYF

v_call: TRBV12-3/TRBV12-4
cdr3_aa: CASSITRETQYF

v_call: TRBV4-2
cdr3_aa: CASSHSPGTGGSLSYEQYF

v_call: TRBV4-2
cdr3_aa: CASSQDKLRERGNEQFF

v_call: TRBV18
cdr3_aa: CASSYGQSWGYTF

v_call: TRBV3-1
cdr3_aa: CASSQEDKNTEAFF

v_call: TRBV7-9
cdr3_aa: CASSLARGSSRSYNEQYF

v_call: TRBV6-1
cdr3_aa: CASRDRGRSEKLFF

v_call: TRBV15
cdr3_aa: CATSVPSGGTLNEQFF

v_call: TRBV5-1
cdr3_aa: CASSLDGMTYEQYF

v_call: TRBV7-8
cdr3_aa: CASSLASDYGYTF

v_call: TRBV11-2
cdr3_aa: CASSPPTTGVNIQYF

v_call: TRBV6-5
cdr3_aa: CASRLDSPSTDTQYF

v_call: TRBV12-3/TRBV12-4
cdr3_aa: CASSFEAGFDGYTF

v_call: TRBV20-1
cdr3_aa: CSAAQPGGNQPQHF

v_call: TRBV7-9
cdr3_aa: CASSRGLAGSETQYF

v_call: TRBV12-3/TRBV12-4
cdr3_aa: CASSSLRGYTF

v_call: TRBV9
cdr3_aa: CASSVVLRTGPAFF

v_call: TRBV12-3/TRBV12-4
cdr3_aa: CASSFGAFRETQYF

v_call: TRBV4-3
cdr3_aa: CASSQVGSTYSPLHF

v_call: TRBV27
cdr3_aa: CASSFTGQPQETQYF

v_call: TRBV12-3/TRBV12-4
cdr3_aa: CASSFFGNTDTQYF

v_call: TRBV29-1
cdr3_aa: CSVERGLLTGGRLTDTQYF

v_call: TRBV10-3
cdr3_aa: CAISDPGLAGGGTDTQYF

v_call: TRBV5-1
cdr3_aa: CASSGVGQFNEQFF

v_call: TRBV7-6
cdr3_aa: CASSLGTGRGYEQYF

v_call: TRBV20-1
cdr3_aa: CSARHERDRVYNEQFF

v_call: TRBV4-3
cdr3_aa: CASSQDGGDEQFF

v_call: TRBV18
cdr3_aa: CASSPAGGKDTQYF

v_call: TRBV7-6
cdr3_aa: CASSLASGRGSTEAFF

v_call: TRBV20-1
cdr3_aa: CSARRTSAQETQYF

v_call: TRBV6-5
cdr3_aa: CASSYKAGNTDTQYF

v_call: TRBV9
cdr3_aa: CASSPPLPGTSTEAFF